Listed here are 22 T cell receptor beta chains from one sample, sequenced in a study of regulatory T cells in long-lasting Graves disease. iRepertoire HTBI primers and Arm-PCR of CDR3 regions built TCR beta libraries. TCRdb recomputed calls from the multiplex PCR reads with MiXCR, one row per CDR3 protein. The sample contains about 300,000 distinct CDR3 sequences, more than 15% of which appear only once. Time point described: newly diagnosed GD, antithyroid drugs for less than 3 months. Isolated PBMC RNA provided the starting material for the TCR library. The sample here was peripheral blood mononuclear cells (PBMCs), taken at new diagnosis, from a patient treated with antithyroid drugs. Receptors originate from a female donor with Graves disease.

This clonotype has a count of ten or more. The chain recombines TRBV27 with TRBJ1-2; D might be TRBD1 (6 bases). CDR3 length: 12 amino acids. Germline V gene data show CDR1 as MNHEY and CDR2 as SMNVEV (reference sequence). The V end was cut by 2 bases, the J end by 6 bases, with 7 bases between. CDR3 sequence: CASSLRGDGYTF. CDR3 nucleotide sequence: TGTGCCAGCAGTTTAAGGGGGGATGGCTACACCTTC.

This clonotype was seen ten or more times. In nucleotides, the CDR3 is TGCGCCAGCAGCTTGAACGGGAATGAAAAACTGTTTTTT. It is translated as CASSLNGNEKLFF. The chain is built from TRBV5-1 and TRBJ1-4; D is undetermined. Germline V gene lookup returns CDR1 SGHRS and CDR2 YFSETQ. This CDR3 has 13 residues. Trimming left V 1 base short and J 5 bases short, with 6 bases between.

As for this clonotype: A far larger clone is just one base off, so this is likely a read error. This chain joins TRBV11-2 and TRBJ2-5; D is undetermined. The J call could be wrong; TRBJ2-7 is a better fit for the DNA end. The CDR3 covers 15 residues. The germline CDR1 and CDR2 sequences are SGHAT and FQNNGV. The DNA for the CDR3 is TGTGCCAGCAGCCTAAACCCCGCGAGATCCTACGAGCAGTACTTC. This gives the protein CASSLNPARSYEQYF.

This clonotype was recorded many times. The chain has TRBV15 and TRBJ2-2; 8 nucleotides agree with TRBD2. Germline V gene data show CDR1 as LNHNV and CDR2 as YYDKDF (reference sequence). CDR3 length equals 17 residues. V was pared by 5 bases and J by 3 bases, with 11 bases of the junction left unmatched. The CDR3 coding sequence is TGTGCCACCAGCGGCCGGACTAGCTGGGTCGACACCGGGGAGCTGTTTTTT. The encoded protein is CATSGRTSWVDTGELFF. Full variable domain (remainder filled in from reference TRBV15 and TRBJ2-2): DAMVIQNPRYQVTQFGKPVTLSCSQTLNHNVMYWYQQKSSQAPKLLFHYYDKDFNNEADTPDNFQSRRPNTSFCFLDIRSPGLGDTAMYLCATSGRTSWVDTGELFFGEGSRLTVL.

The chain links TRBV11-2 to TRBJ1-1; 9 nucleotides line up with TRBD1. CDR1 and CDR2 from the germline V gene are SGHAT and FQNNGV. V was clipped by 4 bases and J by 4 bases; unmatched bases: 10. The CDR3 totals 16 residues. The CDR3 coding sequence is TGTGCCAGCAGCTCCTGGACAGGGGTGGTAGGCACTGAAGCTTTCTTT. Translation gives CASSSWTGVVGTEAFF. Supplemented by reference TRBV11-2 and TRBJ1-1, the full variable domain reads EAGVAQSPRYKIIEKRQSVAFWCNPISGHATLYWYQQILGQGPKLLIQFQNNGVVDDSQLPKDRFSAERLKGVDSTLKIQPAKLEDSAVYLCASSSWTGVVGTEAFFGQGTRLTVV.

Many counts were recorded for this clonotype. This chain connects TRBV5-1 to TRBJ2-7, with D possibly matching TRBD2 (5 bases). Between the trimmed V and J ends, which lost 5 bases and 5 bases, there was a span of 8 bases. Germline V CDR1 and CDR2: SGHRS, YFSETQ. This CDR3 spans 11 amino acids. CDR3: CASREGDEQYF. The CDR3 DNA reads TGCGCCAGCAGAGAGGGCGACGAGCAGTACTTC.

This clonotype has at least ten counts. DNA of the CDR3: TGTGCCAGCAGTCGAGCCGGGACTAGCGGAACGACCGACTACAATGAGCAGTTCTTC. Encoded protein: CASSRAGTSGTTDYNEQFF. The V gene is TRBV28, the J gene TRBJ2-1; 11 positions agree with TRBD2. CDR3 size: 19 residues. Trimming took 5 bases from V and 3 from J; bases not matched to a gene: 15. Per the germline V gene, CDR1 is MDHEN and CDR2 is SYDVKM.

This clonotype was recorded many times. J is TRBJ1-2 and V is TRBV7-9, with 8 bases identical to TRBD1. The junction had 9 bases not matched to a gene; V was cut back by 5 bases and J by 7 bases. Germline V gene data show CDR1 as SEHNR and CDR2 as FQNEAQ (reference sequence). This CDR3 spans 14 amino acids. The CDR3 DNA reads as TGTGCCAGCAGCCCAGGACAGGGAACAAGTGGCTACACCTTC. Its protein product is CASSPGQGTSGYTF. The full variable domain, in which reference TRBV7-9 and TRBJ1-2 provide the parts outside the CDR3, is DTGVSQNPRHKITKRGQNVTFRCDPISEHNRLYWYRQTLGQGPEFLTYFQNEAQLEKSRLLSDRFSAERPKGSFSTLEIQRTEQGDSAMYLCASSPGQGTSGYTFGSGTRLTVV.

This clonotype is a singleton in its sample. This chain joins TRBV30 and TRBJ1-1; no clear D. There are 13 residues in the CDR3. Looked up from germline, CDR1 is GTSNPN and CDR2 is SVGIG (reference sequence). V was trimmed by 3 bases and J by 5 bases, leaving 13 bases between them. Written as DNA, the CDR3 is TGTGCCTGGAGCCCAGGAAGTGAAACTGAAGCTTTCTTT. Amino acid sequence: CAWSPGSETEAFF.

This clonotype was counted ten times or more. The chain recombines TRBV30 with TRBJ2-1; 7 nucleotides line up with TRBD2. V lost 2 bases and J lost 10; bases outside the gene matches: 14. Germline V gene lookup returns CDR1 GTSNPN and CDR2 SVGIG (reference sequence). CDR3 length equals 15 residues. The CDR3 DNA follows: TGTGCCTGGAGTCCGGGCGGGAGTAGTTGGGAAGAGCAGTTCTTC. Translating it yields CAWSPGGSSWEEQFF. The full variable domain, its missing parts supplied by reference TRBV30 and TRBJ2-1, is SQTIHQWPATLVQPVGSPLSLECTVEGTSNPNLYWYRQAAGRGLQLLFYSVGIGQISSEVPQNLSASRPQDRQFILSSKKLLLSDSGFYLCAWSPGGSSWEEQFFGPGTRLTVL.

This clonotype was picked up many times. The gene calls are TRBV6-5 and TRBJ2-6, with D unresolved. Germline lookup yields CDR1 MNHEY and CDR2 SVGAGI. The CDR3 is made up of 16 amino acids. V lost 4 bases, J lost 2 bases, and 12 bases lay in between. CDR3 residues: CASSSFTRAGANVLTF. CDR3 DNA: TGTGCCAGCAGTTCATTTACCCGGGCTGGGGCCAACGTCCTGACTTTC.

This clonotype was found many times. This CDR3 reads CASNIGGLAGGGAPETQYF. In DNA form, the CDR3 reads TGTGCCAGCAACATCGGGGGACTAGCGGGAGGCGGGGCCCCAGAGACCCAGTACTTC. The V and J genes are TRBV28 and TRBJ2-5; TRBD2 agrees at 15 bases. V was pared by 7 bases and J by 4 bases, with 16 bases of the junction left unmatched. In germline, CDR1 is MDHEN, CDR2 SYDVKM. The CDR3 runs 19 residues.

The table lists this clonotype with many counts. This sequence joins TRBV11-3 and TRBJ1-1; the D is unclear. V was cut by 6 bases and J by 1 base, with 12 bases left in between. The CDR3 is made up of 14 amino acids. Germline-derived CDR1 and CDR2 are SGHNT and YENEEA. CDR3 amino acids: CASSPVGSNTEAFF. The CDR3 nucleotides read TGTGCCAGCAGTCCGGTTGGGTCGAACACTGAAGCTTTCTTT.

The chain has TRBV28 and TRBJ2-2; possible D gene TRBD1, 6 bases. The CDR3 sequence is 15 residues long. Germline V gene data show CDR1 as MDHEN and CDR2 as SYDVKM. V was pared by 5 bases and J by 3 bases, with 13 bases between. The CDR3 DNA is TGTGCCAGCAGTGACCCAGGGGCCGACACCGGGGAGCTGTTTTTT. Its protein is CASSDPGADTGELFF.

A word on this clonotype: One base away lies a much larger clone, so this may be a sequencing read error. J is TRBJ1-5 and V is TRBV19; D not resolved. Germline-derived CDR1 and CDR2 are LNHDA and SQIVND (reference sequence). The CDR3 runs 15 residues. V was cut by 5 bases and J by 6 bases, with 17 bases left in between. CDR3 sequence: CASSSHSGWAQPQHF. The CDR3 DNA is TGTGCCAGTAGTTCCCACTCGGGGTGGGCTCAGCCCCAGCATTTT.

This clonotype showed up many times. The chain is built from TRBV19 and TRBJ2-6; D is perhaps TRBD2 (6 bases). Germline assignment: CDR1 LNHDA and CDR2 SQIVND (reference sequence). This CDR3 region has 18 residues. Trimming left V 6 bases short and J 3 bases short, with 21 bases between. CDR3 nucleotides: TGTGCCAGTAGACCCCCAAGGCCCGGAGGGAATGGGGCCAACGTCCTGACTTTC. It yields the protein CASRPPRPGGNGANVLTF. Based on the CDR3 plus reference TRBV19 and TRBJ2-6, the full variable domain is DGGITQSPKYLFRKEGQNVTLSCEQNLNHDAMYWYRQDPGQGLRLIYYSQIVNDFQKGDIAEGYSVSREKKESFPLTVTSAQKNPTAFYLCASRPPRPGGNGANVLTFGAGSRLTVL.

In this sample, this clonotype turned up once. A much larger clone sits a single nucleotide away, making a read error possible. The rearrangement links TRBV20-1 to TRBJ2-1; tentative D call: TRBD2 (5 bases). This CDR3 region has 12 residues. Looked up from germline, CDR1 is DFQATT and CDR2 is SNEGSKA (reference sequence). CDR3 DNA: TGCAGTGCATGGACTGCCGTGAATGAGAAGTTCTTC. Translation gives CSAWTAVNEKFF.

The chain combines TRBV20-1 with TRBJ2-3; D not certain. The J call may not be correct, given that the DNA end is closer to TRBJ2-1. CDR3 size: 14 residues. Germline V CDR1 and CDR2: DFQATT, SNEGSKA (reference sequence). The DNA for the CDR3 is TGCAGTGCTAGAGTTGGGTCGACGGGCGGTGAGCAGTTCTTC. The encoded protein is CSARVGSTGGEQFF.

The table lists this clonotype with many counts. The CDR3 DNA is TGTGCCAGCAGTCATCGGACTGAAAACACTGAAGCTTTCTTT. Translating gives CASSHRTENTEAFF. This sequence joins TRBV28 and TRBJ1-1; D is unresolved. Germline values: CDR1 MDHEN, CDR2 SYDVKM. There are 14 residues in the CDR3. Trimming shortened V by 5 bases and J by 2 bases, and 12 bases separated the two germline ends.

The rearrangement links TRBV7-9 to TRBJ2-1; no definite D call. In germline, CDR1 is SEHNR, CDR2 FQNEAQ (reference sequence). The ends were cut back, 1 base at V and 8 bases at J, with 9 bases in the middle. This CDR3 is 13 amino acids long. The CDR3 here is CASSLGTGYEQFF. Written as DNA, the CDR3 is TGTGCCAGCAGCTTAGGAACGGGTTATGAGCAGTTCTTC.

This clonotype was counted between two and nine times. The CDR3 spells CASSSGGNYGYTF. For the CDR3, the DNA is TGTGCCAGCAGCTCCGGGGGGAACTATGGCTACACCTTC. The genes are TRBV7-9 and TRBJ1-2; TRBD1 might be the D (5 bases). The CDR3 spans 13 residues. The germline V gene has CDR1 SEHNR and CDR2 FQNEAQ (reference sequence). With 4 bases removed from V and 2 bases from J, the gap between germline ends came to 8 bases. Based on the CDR3 plus reference TRBV7-9 and TRBJ1-2, the full variable domain is DTGVSQNPRHKITKRGQNVTFRCDPISEHNRLYWYRQTLGQGPEFLTYFQNEAQLEKSRLLSDRFSAERPKGSFSTLEIQRTEQGDSAMYLCASSSGGNYGYTFGSGTRLTVV.

Here the CDR3 DNA reads TGTGCCAGCGGGGCCAGGCCGAACACCGGGGAGCTGTTTTTT. Translating gives CASGARPNTGELFF. The V call is TRBV5-4, the J call TRBJ2-2, with a tentative D call TRBD1 (5 bases). The germline V and J ends were trimmed by 7 bases and 0 bases, with 10 bases remaining between them. From germline, CDR1 is SGHNT and CDR2 YYREEE (reference sequence). The CDR3 extends over 14 amino acids.